Below, 31 T cell receptor beta chains from the same sample are listed, as sequenced in a study of neurological immune-mediated disorders. TCRdb passed the 5' RACE reads through MiXCR, listing each CDR3 protein once. The data hold under 90,000 distinct CDR3 sequences, with about a tenth observed a single time. The sample was PBMCs. The receptors were gathered from a man in his forties or fifties in good health.

This chain joins TRBV7-2 and TRBJ2-7; D ambiguous. Trimming cost V 4 bases and J 2 bases, with 21 bases left between them. Germline CDR1 is SGHTA and CDR2 is FQGNSA. The CDR3 contains 17 residues. Written as DNA, the CDR3 is TGTGCCAGCAGCTCCGGGCCCAATCGACGAGGAACCTACGAGCAGTACTTC. This codes for CASSSGPNRRGTYEQYF.

This clonotype was counted at least ten times. This rearrangement joins TRBV5-5 to TRBJ1-1; weak D call: TRBD1 (6 bases). Trimming stripped 1 base from V and 4 bases from J, with 17 bases between. CDR1 is SGHKS, CDR2 YYEKEE, per germline (reference sequence). The CDR3 runs 16 residues. In DNA form, the CDR3 reads TGTGCCAGCAGCTTGTTAAGTACGGGACACGGCACTGAAGCTTTCTTT. This codes for CASSLLSTGHGTEAFF.

This clonotype was seen repeatedly, ten times or more. The CDR3 DNA is TGTGCCAGCAGCTTAGAGATACGGGGGTACAAAAACATTCAGTACTTC. Its protein is CASSLEIRGYKNIQYF. The chain links TRBV7-6 to TRBJ2-4; D may be TRBD2 (6 bases). Germline loops: CDR1 SGHVS, CDR2 FNYEAQ. The CDR3 contains 16 residues. Trimming stripped 1 base from V and 3 bases from J, with 13 bases between.

The gene calls are TRBV5-5 and TRBJ2-1; perhaps TRBD1 as D (5 bases). V lost 2 bases, J lost 0 bases, and 18 bases lay in between. Germline CDR1 is SGHKS and CDR2 is YYEKEE (reference sequence). The CDR3 consists of 18 residues. CDR3 sequence: CASSFGSWGIASYNEQFF. The DNA of the CDR3 is TGTGCCAGCAGCTTCGGTTCATGGGGCATCGCCTCCTACAATGAGCAGTTCTTC.

In its sample, this clonotype was seen many times. The rearrangement uses TRBV27 and TRBJ2-1; 12 positions agree with TRBD2. There are 16 residues in the CDR3. The germline CDR1 and CDR2 sequences are MNHEY and SMNVEV (reference sequence). V lost 0 bases to trimming and J lost 6 bases; unmatched junction nucleotides: 3. The CDR3 sequence: CASSLSTSGGPNEQFF. CDR3 in DNA: TGTGCCAGCAGTTTATCTACTAGCGGGGGGCCCAATGAGCAGTTCTTC.

This rearrangement joins TRBV27 to TRBJ2-7, with 7 bases matching TRBD2. The CDR3 runs 15 residues. With 1 base clipped from V and 5 bases from J, the junction kept 8 bases outside the gene matches. Germline CDR1 and CDR2: MNHEY and SMNVEV (reference sequence). CDR3 residues: CASSLLVGGPDEQYF. CDR3 nucleotide sequence: TGTGCCAGCAGTTTATTGGTGGGAGGGCCGGACGAGCAGTACTTC.

This clonotype was seen ten or more times. This sequence joins TRBV15 and TRBJ2-5; a possible D gene is TRBD2 (5 bases). The CDR3 totals 17 residues. Deletions cut 3 bases from V and 4 bases from J, with 21 bases between. CDR1 and CDR2 (germline): LNHNV, YYDKDF (reference sequence). CDR3: CATSRPVPDGGGETQYF. The CDR3 bases are TGTGCCACCAGCAGGCCTGTTCCGGACGGAGGTGGAGAGACCCAGTACTTC.

This clonotype has at least ten counts. This chain uses TRBV3-1 with TRBJ2-1, with TRBD2 matching 11 bases. The V segment lost 3 bases and the J segment 9 bases; nucleotides outside the gene matches: 13. Looked up from germline, CDR1 is LGHDT and CDR2 is YNNKEL (reference sequence). The CDR3 is 17 amino acids. The CDR3 region has the DNA TGTGCCAGCAGCCAGCGAGCCCTACTAGCGGGAGTTAGTGAGCAGTTCTTC. This codes for CASSQRALLAGVSEQFF.

This clonotype was seen repeatedly, ten times or more. The chain joins TRBV7-2 to TRBJ1-2; D is perhaps TRBD1 (5 bases). Germline lookup yields CDR1 SGHTA and CDR2 FQGNSA. The CDR3 length is 13 residues. The V end was cut by 1 base, the J end by 5 bases, with 8 bases between. The CDR3 here is CASSLVGGYGYTF. The CDR3 coding sequence is TGTGCCAGCAGCTTAGTCGGGGGGTATGGCTACACCTTC.

Ten or more counts support this clonotype. The chain links TRBV7-9 to TRBJ2-2; D is unresolved. Germline lookup yields CDR1 SEHNR and CDR2 FQNEAQ (reference sequence). Trimming removed 1 base at V and 8 bases at J, with 5 bases between. The CDR3 has 12 residues. The CDR3 sequence is CASSLDPGELFF. DNA for the CDR3: TGTGCCAGCAGCTTAGATCCAGGGGAGCTGTTTTTT.

This clonotype has ten or more counts. This rearrangement joins TRBV4-1 to TRBJ2-1; D is uncertain. The germline V gene has CDR1 MGHRA and CDR2 YSYEKL. CDR3 length equals 12 residues. Trimming left V 1 base short and J 7 bases short, with 5 bases between. This chain's CDR3 is CASSQVYNEQFF. The CDR3 DNA reads as TGCGCCAGCAGCCAAGTCTATAATGAGCAGTTCTTC.

In its sample, this clonotype was seen many times. The rearrangement joins TRBV7-9 to TRBJ2-3; possible D gene TRBD1, 5 bases. The CDR3 runs 16 residues. The germline CDR1 and CDR2 sequences are SEHNR and FQNEAQ (reference sequence). Trimming shortened V by 1 base and J by 3 bases, and 14 bases separated the two germline ends. The CDR3 spells CASSLGTGGATDTQYF. CDR3 nucleotides: TGTGCCAGCAGCTTAGGTACGGGTGGGGCTACAGATACGCAGTATTTT. The full variable domain, completed using reference TRBV7-9 and TRBJ2-3, is DTGVSQNPRHKITKRGQNVTFRCDPISEHNRLYWYRQTLGQGPEFLTYFQNEAQLEKSRLLSDRFSAERPKGSFSTLEIQRTEQGDSAMYLCASSLGTGGATDTQYFGPGTRLTVL.

This clonotype has ten or more counts. V usage is TRBV5-5 and J usage is TRBJ2-1; D unresolved. Trimming took 0 bases from V and 3 from J, leaving 7 bases between them. This CDR3 is built from 14 residues. Germline V gives CDR1 SGHKS, CDR2 YYEKEE (reference sequence). CDR3 amino acids: CASSLGTVYNEQFF. CDR3 nucleotides: TGTGCCAGCAGCTTGGGTACAGTCTACAATGAGCAGTTCTTC.

A remark on this clonotype: One end of the junction varies from germline; a read error may be responsible. The V call is TRBV15, the J call TRBJ1-3; a possible D gene is TRBD1 (5 bases). CDR3 size: 17 residues. Germline loops: CDR1 LNHNV, CDR2 YYDKDF (reference sequence). CDR3 region: CATSTQPGLTSGNTIHF. The DNA of the CDR3 is TGTGCCACCAGCACACAACCGGGACTGACCTCTGGAAACACCATACATTTT.

This clonotype was observed a single time. At one end the junction does not follow the germline gene, possibly because of a read error. The J gene is TRBJ2-6, the V gene TRBV27, with TRBD1 matching over 8 bases. The CDR3 loop spans 17 amino acids. The germline V gene has CDR1 MNHEY and CDR2 SMNVEV (reference sequence). The CDR3 DNA is TGTGCCAGCAGTCCCAAGGGACAGGTACTCGGGACCAACATCCTGACTTTC. Translated: CASSPKGQVLGTNILTF. Variable domain in full (rest from reference TRBV27 and TRBJ2-6): EAQVTQNPRYLITVTGKKLTVTCSQNMNHEYMSWYRQDPGLGLRQIYYSMNVEVTDKGDVPEGYKVSRKEKRNFPLILESPSPNQTSLYFCASSPKGQVLGTNILTFGAGSRLTVL.

This clonotype was observed many times. The V gene is TRBV5-1, the J gene TRBJ2-6; D unresolved. CDR1 is SGHRS, CDR2 YFSETQ, per germline. Trimming took off 4 bases at V and 3 bases at J, with 11 bases between the two ends. The CDR3 has 15 residues. This CDR3 is CASSGTWIGANVLTF. Written as DNA, the CDR3 is TGCGCCAGCAGCGGTACTTGGATTGGGGCCAACGTCCTGACTTTC.

Ten or more counts support this clonotype. The CDR3 sequence: CASSDRYNTGELFF. The CDR3 nucleotides read TGTGCCAGCAGTGATCGGTATAACACCGGGGAGCTGTTTTTT. This sequence joins TRBV25-1 and TRBJ2-2; D not certain. This CDR3 is built from 14 residues. CDR1 MGHDK and CDR2 SYGVNS come from the germline V gene. Trimming left V 3 bases short and J 2 bases short, with 7 bases between. Using reference TRBV25-1 and TRBJ2-2 for the parts outside the CDR3, the full variable domain is EADIYQTPRYLVIGTGKKITLECSQTMGHDKMYWYQQDPGMELHLIHYSYGVNSTEKGDLSSESTVSRIRTEHFPLTLESARPSHTSQYLCASSDRYNTGELFFGEGSRLTVL.

The CDR3 DNA is TGCGCCAGCAGTGCCGAGATCTCTGAAGCTTTCTTT. Protein: CASSAEISEAFF. V usage is TRBV10-2 and J usage is TRBJ1-1, with D unresolved. The germline V gene encodes CDR1 WSHSY and CDR2 SAAADI. V lost 4 bases, J lost 6 bases, and 9 bases lay in between. This CDR3 is 12 amino acids long.

In this sample, this clonotype turned up many times. The chain couples TRBV7-9 to TRBJ2-3; D gene unclear. V lost 5 bases, J lost 2 bases, and 14 bases lay in between. The V gene's germline CDR1 is SEHNR and CDR2 FQNEAQ (reference sequence). The CDR3 is 15 residues long. The CDR3 DNA reads as TGTGCCAGCAGCCCACAGCCAGCCCCCACAGATACGCAGTATTTT. Amino acids: CASSPQPAPTDTQYF. The full variable domain, in which reference TRBV7-9 and TRBJ2-3 provide the parts outside the CDR3, is DTGVSQNPRHKITKRGQNVTFRCDPISEHNRLYWYRQTLGQGPEFLTYFQNEAQLEKSRLLSDRFSAERPKGSFSTLEIQRTEQGDSAMYLCASSPQPAPTDTQYFGPGTRLTVL.

This clonotype was seen many times. V and J are TRBV28 and TRBJ2-7; no clear D. Germline V CDR1 and CDR2: MDHEN, SYDVKM. The CDR3 loop spans 14 amino acids. V was clipped by 8 bases and J by 3 bases, with 17 bases between them. DNA of the CDR3: TGTGCCAGCTTTTCTTCCGGACCACGCTACGAGCAGTACTTC. This codes for CASFSSGPRYEQYF.

This clonotype was counted at least ten times. The chain joins TRBV10-3 to TRBJ1-1; 7 nucleotides line up with TRBD1. This CDR3 is built from 13 residues. V gave up 5 bases and J gave up 3 bases; unmatched junction bases: 3. Germline values: CDR1 ENHRY, CDR2 SYGVKD. CDR3 amino acids: CAISRTGDTEAFF. Here the CDR3 DNA reads TGTGCCATCAGTAGAACAGGGGACACTGAAGCTTTCTTT.

The rearrangement links TRBV19 to TRBJ2-7; D possibly corresponds to TRBD2 (7 bases). Trimming took 6 bases from V and 1 from J, leaving 19 bases between them. Germline V lookup: CDR1 LNHDA, CDR2 SQIVND (reference sequence). The length of the CDR3 is 16 residues. CDR3: CASRGRADSGSYEQYF. The DNA of the CDR3 is TGTGCCAGTAGGGGGAGGGCGGACAGTGGATCCTACGAGCAGTACTTC.

Many counts were recorded for this clonotype. V is TRBV10-3 and J is TRBJ2-7; tentative D call: TRBD2 (6 bases). Per the germline V gene, CDR1 is ENHRY and CDR2 is SYGVKD. V was trimmed by 2 bases and J by 0 bases, leaving 11 bases between them. The CDR3 spans 15 residues. The CDR3 DNA sequence: TGTGCCATCAGTGAGACAGACGGGAGCTCCTACGAGCAGTACTTC. Protein: CAISETDGSSYEQYF.

This clonotype has ten or more counts. The rearrangement joins TRBV5-6 to TRBJ1-1; D is unclear. With 0 bases removed from V and 4 bases from J, the gap between germline ends came to 7 bases. This CDR3 comprises 13 residues. Germline loops: CDR1 SGHDT, CDR2 YYEEEE. The CDR3: CASSLVASTEAFF. Here the CDR3 DNA reads TGTGCCAGCAGCTTGGTCGCGAGCACTGAAGCTTTCTTT.

In this sample, this clonotype turned up many times. Here the CDR3 reads CASSSETGLETQYF. CDR3 nucleotide sequence: TGTGCCAGCAGCTCGGAAACAGGGTTAGAGACCCAGTACTTC. This sequence joins TRBV7-9 and TRBJ2-5; possible D gene TRBD1, 6 bases. The CDR3 is 14 amino acids. Looked up from germline, CDR1 is SEHNR and CDR2 is FQNEAQ (reference sequence). With 4 bases removed from V and 4 bases from J, the gap between germline ends came to 13 bases.

This clonotype was observed many times. The rearrangement links TRBV10-3 to TRBJ2-3; D is uncertain. V was pared by 10 bases and J by 0 bases, with 20 bases between. The CDR3 has 16 residues. In germline, CDR1 is ENHRY, CDR2 SYGVKD. Here the CDR3 DNA reads TGTGCCACCGGCGGCCCCGTAAAAGCTAGCACAGATACGCAGTATTTT. Protein sequence: CATGGPVKASTDTQYF.

This clonotype was found many times. The CDR3 reads CSAHRSGGNRGYTF. The DNA of the CDR3 is TGCAGTGCCCACCGTAGCGGGGGAAATAGGGGCTACACCTTC. This chain links TRBV20-1 with TRBJ1-2; maybe TRBD1 (5 bases). This CDR3 spans 14 amino acids. V dropped 6 bases and J dropped 8 bases, with 22 bases sitting between them. Germline CDR1 DFQATT, CDR2 SNEGSKA (reference sequence).

Ten or more counts support this clonotype. The gene calls are TRBV12-3 or TRBV12-4 and TRBJ2-7; TRBD1 might be the D (6 bases). The CDR3 has 15 residues. Trimming removed 1 base at V and 1 base at J, with 11 bases between. The CDR3 sequence is CASSLDRDTSYEQYF. CDR3 DNA sequence: TGTGCCAGCAGTTTAGACCGGGACACTTCCTACGAGCAGTACTTC.

In this sample, this clonotype turned up many times. The chain couples TRBV5-1 to TRBJ1-4; 8 nucleotides align to TRBD1. J was trimmed by 3 bases and V by 2 bases; bases with no gene match: 6. Germline CDR1 reads SGHRS; CDR2 reads YFSETQ. The CDR3 is made up of 16 amino acids. CDR3 in amino acids: CASSLHGQGPNEKLFF. As DNA, the CDR3 is TGCGCCAGCAGCTTACACGGACAGGGACCTAATGAAAAACTGTTTTTT.

This clonotype occurred many times. The V gene is TRBV11-2, the J gene TRBJ2-5, with a tentative D call TRBD2 (6 bases). V lost 7 bases and J 4 bases, leaving 22 bases between the germline ends. Germline CDR1 reads SGHAT; CDR2 reads FQNNGV. The CDR3 totals 16 residues. The CDR3: CASTSWAEEGVETQYF. For the CDR3, the DNA is TGTGCCAGCACCTCATGGGCCGAGGAGGGTGTAGAGACCCAGTACTTC.

This clonotype has at least ten counts. This chain uses TRBV15 with TRBJ1-1, with 7 bases fitting TRBD1. CDR3 length: 16 residues. Germline lookup yields CDR1 LNHNV and CDR2 YYDKDF (reference sequence). The J segment lost 1 base and the V segment lost 1 base, leaving 6 bases of the junction unmatched. The CDR3 nucleotides are TGTGCCACCAGCAGAGCCCCAGGGGGGGGGAACACTGAAGCTTTCTTT. This sequence encodes CATSRAPGGGNTEAFF.